This T cell receptor beta chain was retrieved from a study of T cells after yellow fever vaccination. This CDR3 contains 11 residues. Germline V gives CDR1 MDHEN, CDR2 SYDVKM. MiXCR, run by TCRdb on the 5' RACE reads, gives a single entry per CDR3 protein. The data contain under 600,000 distinct CDR3 sequences, roughly 14% of them singletons. This clonotype was sampled from a man aged 30-40 years who received the YFV17D yellow fever vaccine. The sequencing used PBMCs, collected on the day of the yellow fever booster vaccination. The rearrangement links TRBV28 to TRBJ2-5; D is possibly TRBD1 or TRBD2 (6 bases each). The CDR3 is CASEGGETQYF. CDR3 coding DNA: TGTGCTTCGGAGGGGGGAGAGACCCAGTACTTC.